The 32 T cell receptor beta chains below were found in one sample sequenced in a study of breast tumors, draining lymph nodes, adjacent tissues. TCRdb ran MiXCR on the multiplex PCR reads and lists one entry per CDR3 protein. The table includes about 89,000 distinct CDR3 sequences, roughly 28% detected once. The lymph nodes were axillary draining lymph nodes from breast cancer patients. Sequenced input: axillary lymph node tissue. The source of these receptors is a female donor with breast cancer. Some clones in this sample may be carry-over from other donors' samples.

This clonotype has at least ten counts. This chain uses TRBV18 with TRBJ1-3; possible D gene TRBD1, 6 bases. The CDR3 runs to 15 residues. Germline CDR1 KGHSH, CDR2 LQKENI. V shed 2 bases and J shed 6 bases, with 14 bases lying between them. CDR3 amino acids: CASSPTQGKANTIYF. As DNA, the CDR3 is TGTGCCAGCTCACCAACACAGGGAAAAGCAAACACCATATATTTT.

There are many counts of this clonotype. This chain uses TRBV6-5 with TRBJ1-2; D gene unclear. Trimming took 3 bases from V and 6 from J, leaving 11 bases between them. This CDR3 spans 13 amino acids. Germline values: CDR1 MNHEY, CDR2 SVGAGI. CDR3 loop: CASSYGPVDGYTF. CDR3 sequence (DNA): TGTGCCAGCAGTTATGGTCCAGTGGATGGCTACACCTTC.

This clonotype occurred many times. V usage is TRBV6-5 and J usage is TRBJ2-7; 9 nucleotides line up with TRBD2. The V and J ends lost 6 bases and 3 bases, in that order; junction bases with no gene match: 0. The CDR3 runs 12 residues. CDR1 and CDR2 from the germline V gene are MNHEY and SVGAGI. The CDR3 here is CASRTSGYEQYF. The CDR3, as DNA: TGTGCCAGCAGGACTAGCGGCTACGAGCAGTACTTC.

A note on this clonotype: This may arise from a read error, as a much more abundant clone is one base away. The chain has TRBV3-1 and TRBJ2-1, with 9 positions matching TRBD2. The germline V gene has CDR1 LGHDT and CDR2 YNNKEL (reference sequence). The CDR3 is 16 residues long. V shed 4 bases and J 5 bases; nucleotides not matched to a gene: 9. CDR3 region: CASSRHGTSYHNEQFF. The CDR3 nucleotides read TGTGCCAGCAGCCGCCATGGGACTAGCTACCACAATGAGCAGTTCTTC.

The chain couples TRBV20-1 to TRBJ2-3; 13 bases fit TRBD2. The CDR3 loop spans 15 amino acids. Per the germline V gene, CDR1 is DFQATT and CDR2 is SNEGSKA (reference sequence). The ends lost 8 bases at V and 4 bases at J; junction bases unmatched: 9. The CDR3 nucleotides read TGCAGTCTCGTCCGGACTAGCGGGAGTGCAGATACGCAGTATTTT. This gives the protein CSLVRTSGSADTQYF.

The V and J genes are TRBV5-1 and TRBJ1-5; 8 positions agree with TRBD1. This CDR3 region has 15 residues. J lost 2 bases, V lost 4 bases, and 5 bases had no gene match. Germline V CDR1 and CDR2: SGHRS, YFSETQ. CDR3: CASSPGQGGNQPQHF. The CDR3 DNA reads TGCGCCAGCAGCCCCGGACAGGGAGGCAATCAGCCCCAGCATTTT.

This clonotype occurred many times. CDR3 sequence reads: CASSGHLDTQYF. CDR3 DNA sequence: TGTGCCAGCAGTGGACACCTAGATACGCAGTATTTT. The chain is built from TRBV2 and TRBJ2-3; no clear D. This CDR3 comprises 12 residues. Germline lookup yields CDR1 SNHLY and CDR2 FYNNEI. Trimming shortened V by 4 bases and J by 5 bases, and 7 bases separated the two germline ends.

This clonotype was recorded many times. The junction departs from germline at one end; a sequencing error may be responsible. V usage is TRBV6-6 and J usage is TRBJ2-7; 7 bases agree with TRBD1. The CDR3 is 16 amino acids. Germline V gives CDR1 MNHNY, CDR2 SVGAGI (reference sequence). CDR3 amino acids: CASSHSQGEYLNEQYF. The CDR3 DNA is TGTGCCAGCAGTCACTCCCAGGGGGAGTATCTGAACGAGCAGTACTTC.

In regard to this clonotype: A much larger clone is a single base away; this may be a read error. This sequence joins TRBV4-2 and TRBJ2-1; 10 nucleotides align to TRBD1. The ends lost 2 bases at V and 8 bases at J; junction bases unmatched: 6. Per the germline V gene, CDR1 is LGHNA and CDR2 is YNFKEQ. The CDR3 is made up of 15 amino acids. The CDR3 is CASSQQTGGPDEQFF. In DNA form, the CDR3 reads TGTGCCAGCAGCCAACAGACAGGGGGCCCGGATGAGCAGTTCTTC.

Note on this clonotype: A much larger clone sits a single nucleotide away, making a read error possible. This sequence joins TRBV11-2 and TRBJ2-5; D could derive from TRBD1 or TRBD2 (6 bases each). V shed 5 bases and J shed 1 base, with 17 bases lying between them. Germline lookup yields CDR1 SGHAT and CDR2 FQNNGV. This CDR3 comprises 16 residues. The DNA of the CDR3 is TGTGCCAGCAGCGAAGGGGGGAGAGCTGTCCAAGAGACCCAGTACTTC. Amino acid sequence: CASSEGGRAVQETQYF.

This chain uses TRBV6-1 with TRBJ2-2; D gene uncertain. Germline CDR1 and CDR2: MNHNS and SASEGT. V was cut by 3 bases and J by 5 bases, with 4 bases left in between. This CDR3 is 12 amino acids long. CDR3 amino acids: CASSERTGELFF. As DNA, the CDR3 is TGTGCCAGCAGTGAGAGGACCGGGGAGCTGTTTTTT.

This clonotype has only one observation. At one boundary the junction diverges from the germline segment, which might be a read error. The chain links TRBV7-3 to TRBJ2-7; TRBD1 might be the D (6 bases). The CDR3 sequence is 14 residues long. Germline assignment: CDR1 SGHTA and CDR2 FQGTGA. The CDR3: CVSSPTDRSHEQYF. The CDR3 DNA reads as TGTGTCAGCAGTCCCACCGACAGGTCGCACGAGCAGTACTTC.

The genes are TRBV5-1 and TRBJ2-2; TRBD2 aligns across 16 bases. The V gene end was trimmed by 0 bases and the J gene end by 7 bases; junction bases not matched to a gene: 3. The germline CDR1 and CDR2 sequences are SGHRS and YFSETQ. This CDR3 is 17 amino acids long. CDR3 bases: TGCGCCAGCAGCTTGGAGGGGACTAGCGGGAGGGTCGGGGAGCTGTTTTTT. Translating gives CASSLEGTSGRVGELFF.

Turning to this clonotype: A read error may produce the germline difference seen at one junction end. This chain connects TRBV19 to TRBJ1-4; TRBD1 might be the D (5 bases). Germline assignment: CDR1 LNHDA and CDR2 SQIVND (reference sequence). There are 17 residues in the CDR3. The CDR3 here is CASSIDRVGRVSEKLFF. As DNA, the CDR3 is TGTGCCAGTAGTATAGATCGGGTTGGCAGGGTGAGTGAAAAACTGTTTTTC. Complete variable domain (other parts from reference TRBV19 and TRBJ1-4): DGGITQSPKYLFRKEGQNVTLSCEQNLNHDAMYWYRQDPGQGLRLIYYSQIVNDFQKGDIAEGYSVSREKKESFPLTVTSAQKNPTAFYLCASSIDRVGRVSEKLFFGSGTQLSVL.

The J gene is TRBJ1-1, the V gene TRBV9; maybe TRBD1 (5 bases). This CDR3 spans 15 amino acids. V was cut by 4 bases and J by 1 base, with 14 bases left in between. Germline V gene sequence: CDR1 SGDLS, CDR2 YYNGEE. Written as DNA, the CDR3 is TGTGCCAGCAGCCCCCGACAAGGGACGAACACTGAAGCTTTCTTT. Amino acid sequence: CASSPRQGTNTEAFF.

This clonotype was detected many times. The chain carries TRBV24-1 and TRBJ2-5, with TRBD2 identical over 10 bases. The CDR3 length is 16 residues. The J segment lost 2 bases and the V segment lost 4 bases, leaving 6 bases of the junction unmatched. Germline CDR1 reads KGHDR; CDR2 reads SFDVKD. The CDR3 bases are TGTGCCACCAGTGACCCTCAGCGGGAGGGACAAGAGACCCAGTACTTC. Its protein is CATSDPQREGQETQYF.

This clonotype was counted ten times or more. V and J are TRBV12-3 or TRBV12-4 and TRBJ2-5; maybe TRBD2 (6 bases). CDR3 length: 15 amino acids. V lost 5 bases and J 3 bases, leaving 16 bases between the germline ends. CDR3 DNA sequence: TGTGCCAGCAGTCGGGGGACGGGGGTGGAAGAGACCCAGTACTTC. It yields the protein CASSRGTGVEETQYF.

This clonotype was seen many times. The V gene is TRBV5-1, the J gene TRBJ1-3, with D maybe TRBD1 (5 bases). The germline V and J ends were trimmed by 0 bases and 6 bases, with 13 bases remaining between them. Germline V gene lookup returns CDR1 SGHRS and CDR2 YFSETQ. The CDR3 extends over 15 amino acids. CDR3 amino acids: CASSLDGGDENTIYF. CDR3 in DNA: TGCGCCAGCAGCTTGGATGGGGGGGATGAAAACACCATATATTTT.

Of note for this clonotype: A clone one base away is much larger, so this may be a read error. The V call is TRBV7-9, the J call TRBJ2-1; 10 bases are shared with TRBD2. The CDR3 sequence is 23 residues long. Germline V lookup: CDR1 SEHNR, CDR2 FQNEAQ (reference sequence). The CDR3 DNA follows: TGTGCCAGCGGCTTAGTTAGGGGGCTGAGCGGGAGGGCCGGAGAGTCACAAAGCCCCAAAAAGGTCTTC. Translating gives CASGLVRGLSGRAGESQSPKKVF.

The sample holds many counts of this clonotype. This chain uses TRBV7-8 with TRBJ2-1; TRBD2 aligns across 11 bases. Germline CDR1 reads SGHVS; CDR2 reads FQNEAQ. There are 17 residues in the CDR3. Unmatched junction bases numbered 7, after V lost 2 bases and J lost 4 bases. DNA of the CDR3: TGTGCCAGCAGCTTACTGGGTAGCGGGAGGGTTTACAATGAGCAGTTCTTC. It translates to CASSLLGSGRVYNEQFF.

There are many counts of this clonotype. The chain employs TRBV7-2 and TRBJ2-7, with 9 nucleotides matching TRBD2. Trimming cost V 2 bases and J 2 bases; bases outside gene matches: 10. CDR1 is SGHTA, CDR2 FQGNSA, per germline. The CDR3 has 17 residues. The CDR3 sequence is CASSLRPSGKGAYEQYF. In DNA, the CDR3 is TGTGCCAGCAGCTTACGACCTAGCGGGAAAGGGGCCTACGAGCAGTACTTC.

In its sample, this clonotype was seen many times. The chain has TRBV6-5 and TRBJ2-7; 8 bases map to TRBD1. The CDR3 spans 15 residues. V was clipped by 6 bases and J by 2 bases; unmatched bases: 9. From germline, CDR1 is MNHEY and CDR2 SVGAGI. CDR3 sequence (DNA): TGTGCCAGCAGATTGACGGGACAGGATCCCTACGAGCAGTACTTC. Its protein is CASRLTGQDPYEQYF.

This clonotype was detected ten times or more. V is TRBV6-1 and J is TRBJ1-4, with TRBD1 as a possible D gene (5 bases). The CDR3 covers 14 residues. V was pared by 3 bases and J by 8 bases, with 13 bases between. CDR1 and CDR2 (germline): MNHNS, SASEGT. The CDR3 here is CASSEGRGGEKLFF. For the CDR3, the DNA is TGTGCCAGCAGTGAGGGGAGGGGAGGAGAAAAACTGTTTTTT.

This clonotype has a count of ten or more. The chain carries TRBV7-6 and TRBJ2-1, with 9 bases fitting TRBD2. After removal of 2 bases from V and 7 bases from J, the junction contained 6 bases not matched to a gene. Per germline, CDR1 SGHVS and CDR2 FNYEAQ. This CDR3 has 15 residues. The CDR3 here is CASSLFSGSGNEQFF. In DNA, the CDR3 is TGTGCCAGCAGCTTATTTAGCGGGAGTGGGAATGAGCAGTTCTTC.

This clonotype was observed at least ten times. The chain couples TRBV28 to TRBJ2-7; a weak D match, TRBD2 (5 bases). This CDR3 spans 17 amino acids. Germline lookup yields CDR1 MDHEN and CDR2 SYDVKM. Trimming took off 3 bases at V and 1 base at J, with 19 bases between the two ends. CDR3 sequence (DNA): TGTGCCAGCAGTTTTAGTGGGAGTGGGCTCGGGTCCTACGAGCAGTACTTC. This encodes CASSFSGSGLGSYEQYF.

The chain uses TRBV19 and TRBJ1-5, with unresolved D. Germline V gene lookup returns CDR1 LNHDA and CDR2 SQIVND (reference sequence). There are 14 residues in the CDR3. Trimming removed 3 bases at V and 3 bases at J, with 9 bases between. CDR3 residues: CASSMGRFNQPQHF. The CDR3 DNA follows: TGTGCCAGTAGTATGGGTAGATTCAATCAGCCCCAGCATTTT.

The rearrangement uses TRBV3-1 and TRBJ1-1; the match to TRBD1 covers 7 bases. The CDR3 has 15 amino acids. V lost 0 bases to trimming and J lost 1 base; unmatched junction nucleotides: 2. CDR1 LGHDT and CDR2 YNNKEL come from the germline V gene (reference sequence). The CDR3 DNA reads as TGTGCCAGCAGCCAAGATCGGACAGGGAACACTGAAGCTTTCTTT. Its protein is CASSQDRTGNTEAFF.

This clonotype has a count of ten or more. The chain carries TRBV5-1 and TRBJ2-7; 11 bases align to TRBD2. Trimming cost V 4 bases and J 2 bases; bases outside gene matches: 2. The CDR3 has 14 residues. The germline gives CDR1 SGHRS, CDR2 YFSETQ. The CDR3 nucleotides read TGCGCCAGCAGCCCGGGACTAGCGGCCTACGAGCAGTACTTC. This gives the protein CASSPGLAAYEQYF.

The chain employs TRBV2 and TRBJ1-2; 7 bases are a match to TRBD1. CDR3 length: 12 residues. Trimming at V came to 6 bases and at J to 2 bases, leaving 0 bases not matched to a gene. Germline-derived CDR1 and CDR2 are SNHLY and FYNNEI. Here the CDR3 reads CASRGGNYGYTF. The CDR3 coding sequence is TGTGCCAGCAGAGGGGGCAACTATGGCTACACCTTC.

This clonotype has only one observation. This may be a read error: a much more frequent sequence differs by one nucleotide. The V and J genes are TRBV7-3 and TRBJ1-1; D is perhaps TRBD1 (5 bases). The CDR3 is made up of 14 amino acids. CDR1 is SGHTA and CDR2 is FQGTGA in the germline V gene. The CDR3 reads CASSLFQGNIEAFF. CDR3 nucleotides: TGTGCCAGCAGCTTATTCCAGGGAAACATTGAAGCTTTCTTT. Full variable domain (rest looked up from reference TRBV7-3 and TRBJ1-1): GAGVSQTPSNKVTEKGKYVELRCDPISGHTALYWYRQSLGQGPEFLIYFQGTGAADDSGLPNDRFFAVRPEGSVSTLKIQRTERGDSAVYLCASSLFQGNIEAFFGQGTRLTVV.

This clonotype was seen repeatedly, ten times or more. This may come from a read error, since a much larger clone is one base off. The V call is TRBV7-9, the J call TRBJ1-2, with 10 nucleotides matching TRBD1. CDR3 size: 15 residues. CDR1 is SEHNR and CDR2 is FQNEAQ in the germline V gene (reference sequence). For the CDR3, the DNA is TGTGCCAGCAGCTTAGAGACAGGGGGCAACTATGGCTACCCCTTC. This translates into CASSLETGGNYGYPF.

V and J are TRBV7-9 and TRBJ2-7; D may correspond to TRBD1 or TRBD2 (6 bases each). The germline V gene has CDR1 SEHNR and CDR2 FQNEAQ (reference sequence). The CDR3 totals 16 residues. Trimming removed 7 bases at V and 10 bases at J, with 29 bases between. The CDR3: CASNNRDSGETQYQYF. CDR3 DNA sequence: TGTGCCAGCAACAACAGGGACTCTGGGGAGACCCAGTACCAGTACTTC.